This entry lists 9 T cell receptor beta chains sequenced from one sample in a study of control samples from healthy donors and cancer patients. Data came from immunoSEQ multiplex PCR; TCRdb stores just in-frame clones and leaves some out. This table holds under 150,000 clones, approximately 90% found once. The sequenced sample consisted of blood. The receptors originated from a woman in her twenties or thirties in good health.

Of note for this clone: At one boundary the junction diverges from the germline segment, which might be a read error. The J gene is TRBJ2-4, the V gene TRBV7-9, with D possibly called TRBD1 or TRBD2 (6 bases each). Germline loops: CDR1 SEHNR, CDR2 FQNEAQ (reference sequence). CDR3 size: 14 residues. CDR3 residues: CASSLGEGGPAVDF. The CDR3 DNA follows: TGTGCCAGCAGCTTAGGCGAGGGGGGACCGGCAGTAGACTTC. Drawing the rest from reference TRBV7-9 and TRBJ2-4, the complete variable domain is DTGVSQNPRHKITKRGQNVTFRCDPISEHNRLYWYRQTLGQGPEFLTYFQNEAQLEKSRLLSDRFSAERPKGSFSTLEIQRTEQGDSAMYLCASSLGEGGPAVDFGAGTRLSVL.

The chain is built from TRBV7-9 and TRBJ2-1; perhaps TRBD2 as D (7 bases). CDR1 and CDR2 from the germline V gene are SEHNR and FQNEAQ (reference sequence). V lost 3 bases and J lost 4, with 10 bases in between. CDR3 length: 14 amino acids. The CDR3: CASSFGGPYNEQFF. CDR3 DNA sequence: TGTGCCAGCAGCTTCGGGGGGCCGTACAATGAGCAGTTCTTC.

The gene calls are TRBV10-2 and TRBJ2-7; TRBD1 aligns across 7 bases. Per the germline V gene, CDR1 is WSHSY and CDR2 is SAAADI. This CDR3 comprises 12 residues. With 6 bases clipped from V and 4 bases from J, the junction kept 3 bases outside the gene matches. The CDR3: CASSRDRYEQYF. Here the CDR3 DNA reads TGCGCCAGCAGCCGGGACAGATACGAGCAGTACTTC.

The rearrangement uses TRBV25-1 and TRBJ2-3; 12 positions agree with TRBD1. V was pared by 3 bases and J by 3 bases, with 7 bases of the junction left unmatched. The CDR3 has 17 amino acids. Looked up from germline, CDR1 is MGHDK and CDR2 is SYGVNS. CDR3 nucleotides: TGTGCCAGCAGTGAGGGACCGGGACAGGGGGCAACAGATACGCAGTATTTT. Its protein is CASSEGPGQGATDTQYF.

This clone was found a few times. The chain links TRBV19 to TRBJ2-3; 10 bases are a match to TRBD2. Germline CDR1 and CDR2: LNHDA and SQIVND (reference sequence). CDR3 size: 16 residues. The trim removed 6 bases at V and 2 bases at J, leaving 8 bases unmatched. In DNA form, the CDR3 reads TGTGCCAGTAGGCAACCGAGCGGGAGGGCCACAGATACGCAGTATTTT. This codes for CASRQPSGRATDTQYF.

This sequence joins TRBV18 and TRBJ1-4; 11 nucleotides align to TRBD1. This CDR3 is 15 amino acids long. V shed 3 bases and J 7 bases; nucleotides not matched to a gene: 4. Germline CDR1 is KGHSH and CDR2 is LQKENI. CDR3 in amino acids: CASSPSGQGGEKLFF. The CDR3 region has the DNA TGTGCCAGCTCACCCTCGGGACAGGGGGGTGAAAAACTGTTTTTT.

V gene TRBV6-1 combines with J gene TRBJ1-5; the D gene is possibly TRBD1 (5 bases). V lost 1 base and J 4 bases, leaving 8 bases between the germline ends. Germline loops: CDR1 MNHNS, CDR2 SASEGT. This CDR3 is 14 amino acids long. The CDR3 DNA is TGTGCCAGCAGTGAAGTGACAGATAATCAGCCCCAGCATTTT. Protein product: CASSEVTDNQPQHF.

This rearrangement joins TRBV7-9 to TRBJ1-2; D is uncertain. Trimming removed 4 bases at V and 8 bases at J, with 20 bases between. The CDR3 consists of 15 residues. CDR1 is SEHNR, CDR2 FQNEAQ, per germline (reference sequence). As DNA, the CDR3 is TGTGCCAGCAGCTCCACCGCCGAGAGGACGGACGGCTACACCTTC. Encoded protein: CASSSTAERTDGYTF.

This chain links TRBV6-6 with TRBJ1-1, with a weak D call TRBD1 (5 bases). This CDR3 contains 15 residues. The germline V and J ends were trimmed by 5 bases and 0 bases, with 13 bases remaining between them. Germline V gives CDR1 MNHNY, CDR2 SVGAGI (reference sequence). CDR3 coding DNA: TGTGCCAGCAGTAAAATAAACAGGTTGAACACTGAAGCTTTCTTT. Its protein is CASSKINRLNTEAFF.